The 8 T cell receptor beta chains presented below share a single source sample, sequenced in a study of T cell responses to AZD1222 COVID-19 vaccine. Sequencing was performed with immunoSEQ multiplex PCR; in TCRdb, only in-frame clones are kept and a portion is missing. The data contain some 98,000 clones, 88% of them seen just once; the ten biggest clones take up about 14%. This specimen was peripheral blood, taken on day 0 of AZD1222 vaccination. These receptors were obtained from an adult in good health.

The rearrangement uses TRBV15 and TRBJ1-6, with 9 bases that match TRBD1. This CDR3 region has 16 residues. The trim removed 3 bases at V and 7 bases at J, leaving 7 bases unmatched. Germline V CDR1 and CDR2: LNHNV, YYDKDF (reference sequence). The CDR3 reads CATSRRVGTGNSPLHF. The CDR3 region has the DNA TGTGCCACCAGCAGGCGGGTGGGGACAGGGAATTCACCCCTCCACTTT.

This sequence joins TRBV12-3 or TRBV12-4 and TRBJ2-1, with a tentative D call TRBD1 (5 bases). V was clipped by 4 bases and J by 4 bases, with 8 bases between them. The CDR3 is 13 residues long. CDR3: CASSSQGYNEQFF. In DNA form, the CDR3 reads TGTGCCAGCAGTTCCCAGGGATACAATGAGCAGTTCTTC.

The chain combines TRBV5-1 with TRBJ1-4; D is possibly TRBD1 (5 bases). CDR3 length equals 13 residues. CDR1 is SGHRS and CDR2 is YFSETQ in the germline V gene. V was cut by 0 bases and J by 7 bases, with 7 bases left in between. The CDR3 loop is CASSLAGSEKLFF. The CDR3 DNA is TGCGCCAGCAGCTTGGCAGGGAGTGAAAAACTGTTTTTT. The full variable domain, with the rest looked up from reference TRBV5-1 and TRBJ1-4, is KAGVTQTPRYLIKTRGQQVTLSCSPISGHRSVSWYQQTPGQGLQFLFEYFSETQRNKGNFPGRFSGRQFSNSRSEMNVSTLELGDSALYLCASSLAGSEKLFFGSGTQLSVL.

The rearrangement joins TRBV11-2 to TRBJ2-7; TRBD2 might be the D (5 bases). V lost 6 bases and J lost 3, with 15 bases in between. Germline V gene lookup returns CDR1 SGHAT and CDR2 FQNNGV. This CDR3 spans 14 amino acids. CDR3 amino acids: CASRISTGGYEQYF. DNA of the CDR3: TGTGCCAGCAGAATATCGACTGGAGGCTACGAGCAGTACTTC.

The genes are TRBV5-1 and TRBJ2-1; TRBD2 is a possible D gene (6 bases). Germline CDR1 reads SGHRS; CDR2 reads YFSETQ. CDR3 length equals 22 residues. Trimming removed 3 bases from V and 1 base from J, with 32 bases in between. The CDR3 protein is CASSSLSWGWPGSSGSYNEQFF. For the CDR3, the DNA is TGCGCCAGCAGCTCCCTTTCCTGGGGTTGGCCCGGGAGCTCAGGATCCTACAATGAGCAGTTCTTC.

The chain links TRBV19 to TRBJ2-5, with D perhaps TRBD1 or TRBD2 (5 bases each). CDR1 is LNHDA and CDR2 is SQIVND in the germline V gene (reference sequence). The CDR3 is 14 residues long. Trimming removed 3 bases at V and 2 bases at J, with 10 bases between. The CDR3 nucleotides read TGTGCCAGTAGTATGAGGGGACCTCAAGAGACCCAGTACTTC. As protein: CASSMRGPQETQYF. Full variable domain (rest looked up from reference TRBV19 and TRBJ2-5): DGGITQSPKYLFRKEGQNVTLSCEQNLNHDAMYWYRQDPGQGLRLIYYSQIVNDFQKGDIAEGYSVSREKKESFPLTVTSAQKNPTAFYLCASSMRGPQETQYFGPGTRLLVL.

This clone has more than one count but fewer than ten. The DNA of the CDR3 is TGTGCCAGCAGCTTACTAGGGTTTAATGAAAAACTGTTTTTT. Translation gives CASSLLGFNEKLFF. The V gene is TRBV11-2, the J gene TRBJ1-4; D unresolved. V lost 2 bases to trimming and J lost 4 bases, with 8 bases between them. The CDR3 runs 14 residues. The V gene's germline CDR1 is SGHAT and CDR2 FQNNGV.

This chain connects TRBV10-3 to TRBJ2-7; 7 nucleotides align to TRBD1. This CDR3 has 14 residues. Per the germline V gene, CDR1 is ENHRY and CDR2 is SYGVKD. Germline trimming cut 6 bases from V and 7 bases from J; bases unmatched to any gene: 12. Written as DNA, the CDR3 is TGTGCCATCAGCAAAGGACAGGTCCTAAGGGAGCAGTACTTC. It is translated as CAISKGQVLREQYF.